These T cell receptor beta chains were read from a single sample in a study of T cell responses to AZD1222 COVID-19 vaccine. Using immunoSEQ multiplex PCR, the repertoire was profiled, and TCRdb retains in-frame clones only, with some absent. The sample includes about 91,000 clones, around nine tenths of them seen just once. Sequencing was performed on peripheral blood, taken on day 0 of AZD1222 vaccination. The receptors shown here come from an adult in good health. The CDR3 runs from the conserved cysteine through the conserved F or W. Fields, in order: CDR3 length, V gene, J gene, clone size, D gene, CDR3 DNA, CDR3 protein. D genes are given only for firm matches. A row's size may be missing; if present it is once, few, many or a size class.

>14|TRBV12-5|TRBJ1-1|.|.
TGTGCTAGTGGTTTGGGCAGCGGGAACACTGAAGCTTTCTTT
CASGLGSGNTEAFF
>15|TRBV6-1|TRBJ2-1|.|TRBD1
TGTGCCAGCAGAGACAGGGGTAGCTCCTACAATGAGCAGTTCTTC
CASRDRGSSYNEQFF
>16|TRBV27|TRBJ1-5|.|TRBD1
TGTGCCAGCAGTTTCCGGGACAGGGGTTGGGATCAGCCCCAGCATTTT
CASSFRDRGWDQPQHF
>14|TRBV28|TRBJ2-1|.|.
TGTGCCAGCATGAGGGCCCAACTCAACAATGAGCAGTTCTTC
CASMRAQLNNEQFF
>15|TRBV3-1/TRBV3-2|TRBJ1-4|.|TRBD1
TGTGCCAGCAGCCAAGGGACAGGGGGCGGCGAAAAACTGTTTTTT
CASSQGTGGGEKLFF
>14|TRBV5-4|TRBJ1-2|.|.
TGTGCCAGCAAGCGAGCGGGGGGCAACTATGGCTACACCTTC
CASKRAGGNYGYTF
>13|TRBV7-2|TRBJ2-7|.|.
TGTGCCAGCAGCGCGGGCCCCGAGGGGGAGCAGTACTTC
CASSAGPEGEQYF
>14|TRBV3-1/TRBV3-2|TRBJ2-1|.|TRBD2
TGTGCCAGCAGCCTCCGGGAGGGAGGGAATGAGCAGTTCTTC
CASSLREGGNEQFF
>14|TRBV5-1|TRBJ1-1|.|.
TGCGCCAGCACCCAGCAGGGCTCCAACACTGAAGCTTTCTTT
CASTQQGSNTEAFF
>15|TRBV10-3|TRBJ2-5|.|.
TGTGCCATCAGTGGAGGTAGCGGACCCCAAGAGACCCAGTACTTC
CAISGGSGPQETQYF
>13|TRBV18|TRBJ1-1|.|.
TGTGCCAGCTCCTCAGGGATGAACACTGAAGCTTTCTTT
CASSSGMNTEAFF
>15|TRBV15|TRBJ2-7|.|.
TGTGCCACCAGCCCGGGACTCCTACCTATCCACGAGCAGTACTTC
CATSPGLLPIHEQYF
>18|TRBV4-3|TRBJ2-3|once|TRBD2
TGCGCCAGCAGCCAAGTACTAGCGGGGGTCCTCTACACAGATACGCAGTATTTT
CASSQVLAGVLYTDTQYF
>12|TRBV6-2/TRBV6-3|TRBJ2-2|.|.
TGTGCCAGCAGTTACCCCCCCGGGGAGCTGTTTTTT
CASSYPPGELFF
>13|TRBV7-9|TRBJ1-2|once|.
TGTGCCAGCAGTCGACAGCAGAGAGATGGCTACACCTTC
CASSRQQRDGYTF
>17|TRBV28|TRBJ2-1|.|TRBD2
TGTGCCAGCAGCCCGACTAGCGGGAGGGCCTCCTACAATGAGCAGTTCTTC
CASSPTSGRASYNEQFF
>15|TRBV5-6|TRBJ2-7|.|.
TGTGCCAGCAGCTTTATGCCTGGCAGCTCCTACGAGCAGTACTTC
CASSFMPGSSYEQYF
>16|TRBV20-1|TRBJ2-7|.|TRBD2
TGCAGTGCTAGTGCCGGGACTAGCGGGAGGGCCTACGAGCAGTACTTC
CSASAGTSGRAYEQYF
>12|TRBV27|TRBJ1-2|.|.
TGTGCCAGCAGCTACGAGGTCTATGGCTACACCTTC
CASSYEVYGYTF
>16|TRBV7-2|TRBJ1-3|once|.
TGTGCCAGCAGCCGCGGGGTCCCAAGGTCTGGAAACACCATATATTTT
CASSRGVPRSGNTIYF
>15|TRBV11-2|TRBJ2-7|.|TRBD1
TGTGCCAGCAGCAGGACAGGGGGAAACTCCTACGAGCAGTACTTC
CASSRTGGNSYEQYF
>13|TRBV29-1|TRBJ2-1|.|TRBD2
TGCAGCAAAAGCGGGGGGGCCTACAATGAGCAGTTCTTC
CSKSGGAYNEQFF
>14|TRBV11-2|TRBJ2-7|.|.
TGTGCCAGCAGCCCTTCCCGGGCTTGGGGCGAGCAGTACTTC
CASSPSRAWGEQYF
>12|TRBV6-4|TRBJ1-5|.|.
TGTGCCAGCAGTGACTGCAATCAGCCCCAGCATTTT
CASSDCNQPQHF
>11|TRBV13|TRBJ2-7|.|.
TGTGCCAGCAGCTTAGTATACGAGCAGTACTTC
CASSLVYEQYF
>14|TRBV19|TRBJ1-2|.|.
TGTGCCAGTAGTTCGGGCGGCTCTCCCTATGGCTACACCTTC
CASSSGGSPYGYTF
>14|TRBV19|TRBJ1-1|.|TRBD1
TGTGCCAGTAAAAGGGACAGCATGAACACTGAAGCTTTCTTT
CASKRDSMNTEAFF
>14|TRBV5-1|TRBJ1-4|.|.
TGCGCCAGCAGCTCAACCCACAGGTCGGGGAGGGTGTTTTTT
CASSSTHRSGRVFF
>15|TRBV10-3|TRBJ2-2|.|.
TGTGCCATCAGGGCGACAGGTCAGGAGACCGGGGAGCTGTTTTTT
CAIRATGQETGELFF
>13|TRBV27|TRBJ1-2|.|TRBD1
TGTGCCAGCAGTTACCGACAGGGTGGTGGCTACACCTTC
CASSYRQGGGYTF
>18|TRBV18|TRBJ1-2|.|.
TGTGCCAGCTCACCACGGATTCTCGGGACACCGATGCACTATGGCTACACCTTC
CASSPRILGTPMHYGYTF
>14|TRBV7-3|TRBJ1-1|.|TRBD1
TGTGCCAGCAGCCCGGGACAGGGGAGAACTGAAGCTTTCTTT
CASSPGQGRTEAFF
>16|TRBV9|TRBJ2-5|.|TRBD2
TGTGCCAGCAGCGTAGGTGGGACTAGCCCCGGGGAGACCCAGTACTTC
CASSVGGTSPGETQYF
>16|TRBV4-3|TRBJ2-3|.|TRBD2
TGCGCCAGCAGCCAAGGAGCGGGGGCCAACACAGATACGCAGTATTTT
CASSQGAGANTDTQYF
>13|TRBV18|TRBJ1-4|.|.
TGTGCCAGCTCTCCCGACGGTAATGAAAAACTGTTTTTT
CASSPDGNEKLFF
>12|TRBV6-5|TRBJ1-1|.|.
TGTGCCAGCAGTTACTGGGGCACTGAAGCTTTCTTT
CASSYWGTEAFF
>15|TRBV5-1|TRBJ2-7|.|TRBD1
TGCGCCAGCAGCTTGCCCGGGACAGGGGGGTCCGAGCAGTACTTC
CASSLPGTGGSEQYF
>15|TRBV15|TRBJ1-1|.|TRBD1
TGTGCCACCAGCCCGGGGACAGGGGTGAACACTGAAGCTTTCTTT
CATSPGTGVNTEAFF
>14|TRBV24-1|TRBJ2-7|.|.
TGTGCCACCAGTGATTTAAGGTCGGGTCACGAGCAGTACTTC
CATSDLRSGHEQYF
>14|TRBV5-6|TRBJ1-4|.|.
TGTGCCAGCAGCTTGTGGCAGGATAATGAAAAACTGTTTTTT
CASSLWQDNEKLFF
>14|TRBV10-3|TRBJ1-2|.|TRBD1
TGTGCCATCAAGGGGACAGGGGGCGCCTATGGCTACACCTTC
CAIKGTGGAYGYTF
>13|TRBV5-5|TRBJ2-7|.|.
TGTGCCAGCAGCTTGGCGTTATGGTACGAGCAGTACTTC
CASSLALWYEQYF
>17|TRBV2|TRBJ1-6|.|.
TGTGCCAGCAGTGAAAGGAGGGCCCTCGGGTATAATTCACCCCTCCACTTT
CASSERRALGYNSPLHF
>14|TRBV2|TRBJ1-4|.|.
TGTGCCAGCAGTACCGGGACGGCCATTGAAAAACTGTTTTTT
CASSTGTAIEKLFF
>14|TRBV11-2|TRBJ1-5|once|TRBD1
TGTGCCAGCAGCTGGACAGGGGGCGGGCAGCCCCAGCATTTT
CASSWTGGGQPQHF
>14|TRBV18|TRBJ1-5|.|TRBD1
TGTGCCAGCTCACAGGACAGGGACAATCAGCCCCAGCATTTT
CASSQDRDNQPQHF
>18|TRBV6-2/TRBV6-3|TRBJ2-5|.|TRBD1
TGTGCCAGCAGTTACTCCACGCAACAGGGACAGGGGAGAAAGACCCAGTACTTC
CASSYSTQQGQGRKTQYF
>15|TRBV4-3|TRBJ1-1|few|.
TGCGCCAGCAGCCAAGACCAGGGGCGGGGCACTGAAGCTTTCTTT
CASSQDQGRGTEAFF
>11|TRBV10-3|TRBJ1-1|.|.
TGTGCCATCAGTGGAGGAACTGAAGCTTTCTTT
CAISGGTEAFF
>14|TRBV11-3|TRBJ2-1|.|.
TGTGCCAGCAGCTTGGATCTGGGGCGAGATGAGCAGTTCTTC
CASSLDLGRDEQFF
>13|TRBV11-3|TRBJ1-6|once|TRBD1
TGTGCCAGCAGCTTTACAGGGGTTTCACCCCTCCACTTT
CASSFTGVSPLHF
>15|TRBV7-2|TRBJ2-5|.|TRBD2
TGTGCCAGCAGCCAAGGACTAGCGGGGGTGGAGACCCAGTACTTC
CASSQGLAGVETQYF
>17|TRBV7-9|TRBJ1-5|.|TRBD1
TGTGCCAGCAGCTCCCTAGGGACAGGGGAAGGGAATCAGCCCCAGCATTTT
CASSSLGTGEGNQPQHF
>15|TRBV18|TRBJ1-5|.|TRBD1
TGTGCCAGCTCACCACCGGGACAGGGATGGCAGCCCCAGCATTTT
CASSPPGQGWQPQHF